Presented here are 14 T cell receptor beta chains from one specimen sequenced in a study of shared clonotypes between healthy human individuals. Sequencing used immunoSEQ multiplex PCR; TCRdb keeps in-frame clones, though not all of them. The repertoire consists of 550,000 to 700,000 clones, with roughly 73% occurring once and the leading ten covering 1.5% to 2%. The sequencing input was memory CD4+ T cells sorted from blood. Stated subset: CD45RA-negative fraction. These TCRs come from a woman in her thirties in good health.

Concerning this clone itself: Other DNA sequences in this sample translate to the same CDR3. The V gene is TRBV10-3, the J gene TRBJ2-7; 9 nucleotides match TRBD2. Trimming took 3 bases from V and 4 from J; bases not matched to a gene: 4. CDR1 ENHRY and CDR2 SYGVKD come from the germline V gene. The CDR3 consists of 14 residues. The DNA for the CDR3 is TGTGCCATCAGTGACTCTAGCGGGATTTACGAGCAGTACTTC. Protein product: CAISDSSGIYEQYF.

The chain joins TRBV6-5 to TRBJ2-3; TRBD1 matches at 9 bases. V lost 7 bases and J lost 8; bases outside the gene matches: 10. Germline V gene data show CDR1 as MNHEY and CDR2 as SVGAGI. The CDR3 contains 14 residues. The CDR3 nucleotides are TGTGCCAGCACCACAGGGGGCGTAAAGGGTACGCAGTATTTT. As protein: CASTTGGVKGTQYF.

As regards this clone: This sample includes further DNA sequences coding for the same CDR3. The V call is TRBV18, the J call TRBJ2-5; TRBD1 agrees at 8 bases. This CDR3 has 14 amino acids. Germline V CDR1 and CDR2: KGHSH, LQKENI. Trimming took 6 bases from V and 2 from J; bases not matched to a gene: 5. DNA for the CDR3: TGTGCCAGCTCCCCGGACAGGGTTCAAGAGACCCAGTACTTC. Protein: CASSPDRVQETQYF.

The count of this clone is one. The chain uses TRBV18 and TRBJ2-5; unclear D gene. The CDR3 spans 11 residues. Germline CDR1 is KGHSH and CDR2 is LQKENI. V was cut by 5 bases and J by 3 bases, with 4 bases left in between. Here the CDR3 DNA reads TGTGCCAGCTCATCCGAAGAGACCCAGTACTTC. Translation gives CASSSEETQYF.

The chain couples TRBV28 to TRBJ2-2, with 8 bases identical to TRBD2. Germline-derived CDR1 and CDR2 are MDHEN and SYDVKM. V was clipped by 6 bases and J by 8 bases; unmatched bases: 2. CDR3 length: 12 residues. The CDR3 DNA reads as TGTGCCAGCAGACTAGCGGCGGGGGAGCTGTTTTTT. Translating it yields CASRLAAGELFF.

The V gene is TRBV5-1, the J gene TRBJ2-7; D unclear. The CDR3 has 13 residues. Germline CDR1 reads SGHRS; CDR2 reads YFSETQ. V gave up 4 bases and J gave up 3 bases, with 11 bases separating them. As DNA, the CDR3 is TGCGCCAGCAGCCTCATGGCTGGCTACGAGCAGTACTTC. Encoded protein: CASSLMAGYEQYF.

The chain links TRBV5-1 to TRBJ2-1; D not certain. The CDR3 consists of 14 residues. Germline V lookup: CDR1 SGHRS, CDR2 YFSETQ. The V and J ends lost 4 bases and 2 bases respectively, with 10 bases between them. The CDR3 loop is CASSTDITYNEQFF. In DNA, the CDR3 is TGCGCCAGCAGCACCGACATCACCTACAATGAGCAGTTCTTC.

The chain links TRBV2 to TRBJ2-7; TRBD2 matches 7 bases. Trimming cost V 6 bases and J 6 bases; bases outside gene matches: 17. The length of the CDR3 is 16 residues. Germline-derived CDR1 and CDR2 are SNHLY and FYNNEI. In nucleotides, the CDR3 is TGTGCCAGCAGGGAAAGACTAGCCCTGAGTACATCCGAGCAGTACTTC. Protein product: CASRERLALSTSEQYF.

This clone was detected a few times. V usage is TRBV2 and J usage is TRBJ1-1; 9 bases match TRBD1. Germline-derived CDR1 and CDR2 are SNHLY and FYNNEI. CDR3 length equals 14 residues. The V segment lost 5 bases and the J segment 5 bases; nucleotides outside the gene matches: 6. The CDR3 loop reads CASSMTGGETEAFF. The CDR3 coding sequence is TGTGCCAGCAGTATGACAGGGGGAGAGACTGAAGCTTTCTTT.

This clone has a count of ten or more. Other DNA sequences within the sample encode an identical CDR3. The rearrangement joins TRBV11-2 to TRBJ1-3, with no clear D. The germline V and J ends were trimmed by 4 bases and 9 bases, with 19 bases remaining between them. Germline V gene sequence: CDR1 SGHAT, CDR2 FQNNGV. The CDR3 runs 15 residues. The CDR3 reads CASSSLDAGRGTIYF. The CDR3 region has the DNA TGTGCCAGCAGCTCGCTTGACGCTGGCAGAGGCACCATATATTTT.

This rearrangement joins TRBV6-5 to TRBJ1-3; D possibly corresponds to TRBD1 (6 bases). V was pared by 7 bases and J by 0 bases, with 13 bases between. CDR3 length: 15 amino acids. From germline, CDR1 is MNHEY and CDR2 SVGAGI. The DNA for the CDR3 is TGTGCCAGCACCCGGACAGATCCCTCTGGAAACACCATATATTTT. It specifies CASTRTDPSGNTIYF.

The chain links TRBV6-6 to TRBJ2-5; unclear D gene. V was clipped by 4 bases and J by 4 bases, with 16 bases between them. The CDR3 length is 15 residues. Per the germline V gene, CDR1 is MNHNY and CDR2 is SVGAGI (reference sequence). CDR3 region: CASSFQPGLGETQYF. CDR3 in DNA: TGTGCCAGCAGTTTCCAGCCGGGCCTCGGAGAGACCCAGTACTTC.

This chain links TRBV4-1 with TRBJ1-3, with TRBD1 matching over 8 bases. The CDR3 extends over 16 amino acids. CDR1 is MGHRA and CDR2 is YSYEKL in the germline V gene. Trimming at V came to 5 bases and at J to 0 bases, leaving 6 bases not matched to a gene. This CDR3 is CASSLRTGGSGNTIYF. CDR3 bases: TGCGCCAGCAGCTTGCGAACAGGGGGCTCTGGAAACACCATATATTTT.

V usage is TRBV5-1 and J usage is TRBJ2-3, with D perhaps TRBD2 (6 bases). V gave up 5 bases and J gave up 2 bases, with 12 bases separating them. The CDR3 runs to 14 residues. Germline values: CDR1 SGHRS, CDR2 YFSETQ. The CDR3 coding sequence is TGCGCCAGCAGACCCGGACTATCCACAGATACGCAGTATTTT. This sequence encodes CASRPGLSTDTQYF.